This TCR beta chain was recorded in a study of T cell repertoires in cytomegalovirus infection. Study overall: Shared public TCR beta signatures pointed to both CMV infection and a matching HLA type. Study results and caveats: HLA-C-restricted CMV-specific TCR beta clonotypes were dominant in the ex vivo response. Using cumulative public TCR beta family frequency, the authors identified those who carried CMV together with the relevant HLA.

This clonotype was counted a few times. No antigen is known for it. MiXCR, run by TCRdb on the reads, gives a single entry per CDR3 protein. Of a few hundred thousand distinct CDR3 sequences in the sample, 9.5% were seen once. The clonotype comes from a human donor in good health (CMV status not recorded). Some clones in this sample may be carry-over from other donors' samples. Sequenced: PBMCs.

CDR3 in amino acids: CASTPQGMNTEAFF. DNA of the CDR3: TGTGCCAGCACCCCTCAAGGGATGAACACTGAAGCTTTCTTT. The chain has TRBV6-2 or TRBV6-3 and TRBJ1-1; D remains unclear. CDR3 length: 14 residues. CDR1 is MNHEY and CDR2 is SVGEGT in the germline V gene. The V gene lost 7 bases and the J gene lost 0 bases, with 12 bases spanning the gap.